This T cell receptor (beta chain) is from a study of T cells in women clearing cervical HPV infection. For the study at large: Control women cleared a single incident HPV16 infection within 12 months.

The ends were cut back, 3 bases at V and 1 base at J, with 9 bases in the middle. Germline-derived CDR1 and CDR2 are SGHVS and FQNEAQ. The length of the CDR3 is 14 residues. Note on this clone: The missing CDR3 end, 3 residues past where the read stops, is filled in from the germline J gene.

Sequencing was performed with immunoSEQ multiplex PCR; in TCRdb, only in-frame clones are kept and a portion is missing. This table holds around 44,000 clones. MY09/MY11 PCR detected cervical HPV DNA; dot-blot assigned genotypes. This TCR was recovered from a woman between 18 and 69 years old with a cervical HPV16 infection that either progressed to CIN3+ or cleared (not recorded which). This chain joins TRBV7-8 and TRBJ1-2; D unresolved. Sequencing input: blood buffy coat. The part of the CDR3 DNA that was read is TGTGCCAGCAGCTTCGGACGGGGTAACTATGGC. This encodes CASSFGRGNYG. The full CDR3 is CASSFGRGNYGYTF.